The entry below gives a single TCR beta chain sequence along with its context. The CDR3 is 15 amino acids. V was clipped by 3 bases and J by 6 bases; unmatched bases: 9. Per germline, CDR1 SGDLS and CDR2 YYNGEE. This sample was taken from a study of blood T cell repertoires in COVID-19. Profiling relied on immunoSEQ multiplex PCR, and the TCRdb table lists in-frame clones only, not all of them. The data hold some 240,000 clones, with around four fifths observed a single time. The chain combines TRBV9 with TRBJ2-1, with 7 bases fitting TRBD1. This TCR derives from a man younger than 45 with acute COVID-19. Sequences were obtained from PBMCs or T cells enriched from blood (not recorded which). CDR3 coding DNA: TGTGCCAGCAGCGCGTGGACAGGAATCGCCAATGAGCAGTTCTTC. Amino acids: CASSAWTGIANEQFF. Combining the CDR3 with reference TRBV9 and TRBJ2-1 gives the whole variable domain DSGVTQTPKHLITATGQRVTLRCSPRSGDLSVYWYQQSLDQGLQFLIQYYNGEERAKGNILERFSAQQFPDLHSELNLSSLELGDSALYFCASSAWTGIANEQFFGPGTRLTVL.